The 13 T cell receptor beta chains given below trace back to one sample, sequenced in a study of OX40 agonist ivuxolimab in advanced cancers. Clones were read by immunoSEQ multiplex PCR, and TCRdb kept only the in-frame ones, dropping some. The profile shows tens of thousands of clones, 87% of them singletons. The input for sequencing was CD4+ or CD8+ T cells sorted from blood, taken in a trial of the OX40 agonist ivuxolimab. The source of these receptors is an adult with an advanced solid tumor such as melanoma, head and neck, liver or kidney cancer.

The chain joins TRBV6-4 to TRBJ1-1; a possible D gene is TRBD1 (5 bases). Deletions cut 0 bases from V and 1 base from J, with 18 bases between. The length of the CDR3 is 18 residues. The germline V gene encodes CDR1 MRHNA and CDR2 SNTAGT. The CDR3 sequence: CASSDSGERERGNTEAFF. CDR3 sequence (DNA): TGTGCCAGCAGTGACTCGGGGGAGAGGGAAAGGGGGAACACTGAAGCTTTCTTT.

This clone was detected once. This sequence joins TRBV28 and TRBJ1-5; D gene unclear. Germline values: CDR1 MDHEN, CDR2 SYDVKM. The CDR3 length is 17 residues. Trimming shortened V by 6 bases and J by 0 bases, and 18 bases separated the two germline ends. The CDR3, as DNA: TGTGCCAGCAGACTGACTAACTCGTTTAATAGCAATCAGCCCCAGCATTTT. Encoded protein: CASRLTNSFNSNQPQHF.

In its sample, this clone was seen a few times. The chain uses TRBV5-1 and TRBJ1-2, with D unclear. The CDR3 is 12 amino acids. Trimming took off 0 bases at V and 7 bases at J, with 7 bases between the two ends. Germline V gives CDR1 SGHRS, CDR2 YFSETQ. The CDR3 reads CASSLGVGGYTF. CDR3 sequence (DNA): TGCGCCAGCAGCTTGGGGGTAGGTGGCTACACCTTC. Together with reference TRBV5-1 and TRBJ1-2, the CDR3 gives the full variable domain: KAGVTQTPRYLIKTRGQQVTLSCSPISGHRSVSWYQQTPGQGLQFLFEYFSETQRNKGNFPGRFSGRQFSNSRSEMNVSTLELGDSALYLCASSLGVGGYTFGSGTRLTVV.

The J gene is TRBJ2-2, the V gene TRBV28; D gene ambiguous. In germline, CDR1 is MDHEN, CDR2 SYDVKM. Trimming pared 11 bases from V and 2 bases from J, leaving 12 bases between. CDR3 length: 13 residues. The CDR3 nucleotides are TGTGCCGCCCGGACGGTTAACACCGGGGAGCTGTTTTTT. Amino acids: CAARTVNTGELFF.

The chain employs TRBV29-1 and TRBJ2-5, with D possibly being TRBD1 (5 bases). V was cut by 4 bases and J by 5 bases, with 11 bases left in between. The CDR3 has 12 amino acids. Germline lookup yields CDR1 SQVTM and CDR2 ANQGSEA. The CDR3 region is CSVVTRVETQYF. The CDR3 coding sequence is TGCAGCGTTGTGACCAGGGTTGAGACCCAGTACTTC.

The CDR3 nucleotides are TGTGCCAGCAGCCGACAGGAGACCTACGAGCAGTACTTC. Its translation: CASSRQETYEQYF. V is TRBV5-5 and J is TRBJ2-7; D may be TRBD1 (6 bases). CDR3 length: 13 amino acids. In germline, CDR1 is SGHKS, CDR2 YYEKEE (reference sequence). V lost 4 bases and J lost 2, with 10 bases in between.

This chain joins TRBV19 and TRBJ1-1; D unresolved. This CDR3 is 12 amino acids long. V lost 4 bases to trimming and J lost 4 bases, with 7 bases between them. Germline values: CDR1 LNHDA, CDR2 SQIVND (reference sequence). As DNA, the CDR3 is TGTGCCAGTAGTAAATTCGGCACTGAAGCTTTCTTT. Protein sequence: CASSKFGTEAFF.

The chain recombines TRBV5-1 with TRBJ2-2, with D hard to call. Trimming took off 3 bases at V and 6 bases at J, with 9 bases between the two ends. Germline V gene lookup returns CDR1 SGHRS and CDR2 YFSETQ. CDR3 length: 13 amino acids. CDR3 DNA sequence: TGCGCCAGCAGCTATAATACCGCCGGGGAGCTGTTTTTT. Protein: CASSYNTAGELFF.

CDR3 loop: CASSMTGQGGYGYTF. DNA for the CDR3: TGTGCCAGCAGCATGACGGGACAGGGCGGCTATGGCTACACCTTC. The V call is TRBV5-5, the J call TRBJ1-2; TRBD1 agrees at 9 bases. The ends lost 4 bases at V and 4 bases at J; junction bases unmatched: 8. From germline, CDR1 is SGHKS and CDR2 YYEKEE (reference sequence). This CDR3 spans 15 amino acids. Complete variable domain (other parts from reference TRBV5-5 and TRBJ1-2): DAGVTQSPTHLIKTRGQQVTLRCSPISGHKSVSWYQQVLGQGPQFIFQYYEKEERGRGNFPDRFSARQFPNYSSELNVNALLLGDSALYLCASSMTGQGGYGYTFGSGTRLTVV.

At least ten counts were recorded for this clone. One end of the junction does not line up with germline, which may come from a read error. The V gene is TRBV5-5, the J gene TRBJ2-5, with D unresolved. Germline V gene sequence: CDR1 SGHKS, CDR2 YYEKEE (reference sequence). The CDR3 contains 12 residues. In nucleotides, the CDR3 is TGTGCCAGCAGCTTGGCCGACCAGGTCCCCGACTTC. Translating it yields CASSLADQVPDF.

V gene TRBV7-3 combines with J gene TRBJ2-2; D possibly matches TRBD1 or TRBD2 (6 bases each). The CDR3 has 16 residues. CDR1 is SGHTA and CDR2 is FQGTGA in the germline V gene. Trimming took off 5 bases at V and 2 bases at J, with 15 bases between the two ends. CDR3 loop: CASSQVGGSNTGELFF. CDR3 coding DNA: TGTGCCAGCAGCCAAGTAGGGGGGTCCAACACCGGGGAGCTGTTTTTT.

This clone was recorded once. This chain connects TRBV29-1 to TRBJ2-7; possible D gene TRBD1, 6 bases. The CDR3 length is 12 residues. CDR1 is SQVTM and CDR2 is ANQGSEA in the germline V gene. The V and J ends lost 4 bases and 0 bases respectively, with 7 bases between them. CDR3 sequence reads: CSVGTDSYEQYF. The DNA of the CDR3 is TGCAGCGTTGGGACAGACTCCTACGAGCAGTACTTC.

J is TRBJ2-3 and V is TRBV9; D gene ambiguous. CDR3 size: 13 residues. The germline gives CDR1 SGDLS, CDR2 YYNGEE. With 4 bases removed from V and 2 bases from J, the gap between germline ends came to 8 bases. CDR3 protein: CASSLRSTDTQYF. CDR3 nucleotides: TGTGCCAGCAGCTTGCGCTCCACAGATACGCAGTATTTT.